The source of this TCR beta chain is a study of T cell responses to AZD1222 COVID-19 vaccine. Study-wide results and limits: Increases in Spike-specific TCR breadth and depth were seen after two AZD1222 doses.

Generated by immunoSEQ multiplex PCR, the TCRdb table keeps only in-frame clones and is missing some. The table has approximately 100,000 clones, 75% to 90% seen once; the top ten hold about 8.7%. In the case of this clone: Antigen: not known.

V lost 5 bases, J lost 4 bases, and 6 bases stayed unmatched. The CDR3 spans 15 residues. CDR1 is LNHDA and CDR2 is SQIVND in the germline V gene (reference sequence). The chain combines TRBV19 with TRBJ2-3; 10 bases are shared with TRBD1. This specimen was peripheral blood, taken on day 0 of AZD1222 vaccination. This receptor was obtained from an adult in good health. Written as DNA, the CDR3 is TGTGCCAGTAGTTCGGGACAGGGGTTATCAGATACGCAGTATTTT. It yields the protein CASSSGQGLSDTQYF.